The source of this T cell receptor (beta chain) is a study of vaccination and CD4 T cells after COVID-19. Only a few counts were recorded for this clonotype. What it binds is not known. The time point is: late sampling 161 to 241 days after vaccination in three convalescent patients. Treatment here: roughly 11-day PBMC culture with coronavirus spike peptide pools or control peptides (ViraFEST assay). Cultured CD4+ T cell DNA was sequenced using the Oncomine TCR Beta short-read assay. TCRdb passed the PCR reads through MiXCR, listing each CDR3 protein once. In the table there are roughly 24,000 distinct CDR3 sequences, 30% to 35% of which are singletons. The receptor's source is a human donor who had recovered from COVID-19. Specimen: CD4+ T cells from blood, cultured in vitro, collected about 7 months after SARS-CoV-2 vaccination.

CDR3 residues: CASSLEIGNQPQHF. The CDR3, as DNA: TGTGCCAGCAGCTTGGAAATTGGCAATCAGCCCCAGCATTTT. V gene TRBV7-2 combines with J gene TRBJ1-5; D not resolved. Deletions cut 3 bases from V and 2 bases from J, with 8 bases between. Germline V lookup: CDR1 SGHTA, CDR2 FQGNSA. The CDR3 has 14 residues.